The TCR beta chain under discussion was sequenced for a study of cytomegalovirus exposure and HLA in healthy donors. Here immunoSEQ multiplex PCR was the method, and the copy in TCRdb shows in-frame clones only, minus some. The sample shows 300,000 to 450,000 clones, 86% of them seen only once. CDR1 and CDR2 from the germline V gene are SGHRS and YFSETQ. Trimming left V 0 bases short and J 5 bases short, with 9 bases between. The CDR3 extends over 14 amino acids. The gene calls are TRBV5-1 and TRBJ2-1, with D unresolved. This sequence was found in a woman under 30 in good health and CMV-seronegative. Sequencing was carried out using PBMCs. The CDR3 is CASSLGEFHNEQFF. The CDR3 DNA reads TGCGCCAGCAGCTTGGGAGAGTTTCACAATGAGCAGTTCTTC. Full variable domain (outside the CDR3, taken from reference TRBV5-1 and TRBJ2-1): KAGVTQTPRYLIKTRGQQVTLSCSPISGHRSVSWYQQTPGQGLQFLFEYFSETQRNKGNFPGRFSGRQFSNSRSEMNVSTLELGDSALYLCASSLGEFHNEQFFGPGTRLTVL.